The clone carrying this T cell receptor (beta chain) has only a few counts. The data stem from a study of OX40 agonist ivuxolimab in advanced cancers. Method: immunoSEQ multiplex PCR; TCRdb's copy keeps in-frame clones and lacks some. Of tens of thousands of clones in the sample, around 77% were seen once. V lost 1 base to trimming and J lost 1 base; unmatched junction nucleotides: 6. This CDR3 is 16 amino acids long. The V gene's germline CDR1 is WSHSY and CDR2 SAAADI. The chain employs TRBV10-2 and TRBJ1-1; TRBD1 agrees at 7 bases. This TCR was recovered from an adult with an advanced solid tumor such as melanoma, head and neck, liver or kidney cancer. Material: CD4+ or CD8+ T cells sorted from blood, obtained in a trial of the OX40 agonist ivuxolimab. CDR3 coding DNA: TGCGCCAGCAGTGAGTTCCCGACAGGGCCGAACACTGAAGCTTTCTTT. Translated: CASSEFPTGPNTEAFF.